These 5 T cell receptor beta chains came from one sample sequenced in a study of blood T cell repertoires in COVID-19. Only in-frame clones appear in the TCRdb table, and some are missing; sequencing was by immunoSEQ multiplex PCR. The table includes some 150,000 clones, just under 85% detected once. Sequencing input: peripheral blood. Receptors were obtained from a woman in her thirties or forties with active or convalescent COVID-19.

The rearrangement joins TRBV5-4 to TRBJ2-6; D ambiguous. The CDR3 consists of 15 residues. CDR1 and CDR2 (germline): SGHNT, YYREEE (reference sequence). V lost 4 bases and J lost 1, with 9 bases in between. The CDR3 region is CASSLPLSGANVLTF. The DNA for the CDR3 is TGTGCCAGCAGCCTACCCCTTTCTGGGGCCAACGTCCTGACTTTC.

This sequence joins TRBV2 and TRBJ2-5, with TRBD2 as a possible D gene (5 bases). This CDR3 spans 13 amino acids. Germline V gives CDR1 SNHLY, CDR2 FYNNEI. Trimming took off 4 bases at V and 5 bases at J, with 11 bases between the two ends. CDR3 protein: CASSASEAETQYF. CDR3 nucleotides: TGTGCCAGCAGTGCGTCGGAGGCTGAGACCCAGTACTTC.

Here the CDR3 reads CASSLDGIGLETQYF. Written as DNA, the CDR3 is TGCGCCAGCAGCTTGGACGGGATTGGGTTGGAGACCCAGTACTTC. The chain carries TRBV5-1 and TRBJ2-5, with D perhaps TRBD2 (5 bases). The germline V and J ends were trimmed by 0 bases and 5 bases, with 14 bases remaining between them. The CDR3 is 15 residues long. Germline values: CDR1 SGHRS, CDR2 YFSETQ.

The gene calls are TRBV12-5 and TRBJ1-2, with 7 bases identical to TRBD1. Germline V gene sequence: CDR1 LGHNT, CDR2 FRNRAP. Trimming at V came to 5 bases and at J to 5 bases, leaving 11 bases not matched to a gene. The CDR3 totals 15 residues. CDR3 nucleotides: TGTGCTAGTGGTCCAAAAACAGGGGACCCTTATGGCTACACCTTC. This codes for CASGPKTGDPYGYTF.

This clone appeared a single time. The gene calls are TRBV9 and TRBJ2-3, with 7 bases matching TRBD2. The CDR3 consists of 14 residues. Germline CDR1 SGDLS, CDR2 YYNGEE. The V segment lost 6 bases and the J segment 4 bases; nucleotides outside the gene matches: 8. CDR3 nucleotide sequence: TGTGCCAGCACCCTGGGGGGGAGCCCAGATACGCAGTATTTT. Amino acids: CASTLGGSPDTQYF. The entire variable domain, with the rest obtained from reference TRBV9 and TRBJ2-3, is as follows: DSGVTQTPKHLITATGQRVTLRCSPRSGDLSVYWYQQSLDQGLQFLIQYYNGEERAKGNILERFSAQQFPDLHSELNLSSLELGDSALYFCASTLGGSPDTQYFGPGTRLTVL.